Listed below are T cell receptor beta chains from one sample, sequenced in a study of T cells in localized non-small cell lung cancer. Clones were read by immunoSEQ multiplex PCR, and TCRdb kept only the in-frame ones, dropping some. The data show approximately 30,000 clones, roughly 90% seen once. The source material was peripheral blood, sampled before any cancer treatment. The receptors were gathered from a woman aged 18 to 55 with stage I lung adenocarcinoma. Both conserved end residues are part of each CDR3. Each record gives: D gene, J gene, V gene, clone size, CDR3 DNA, CDR3 protein. The D gene is left open where the match is weak. The size field is filled for only some rows; it gives once, few, many or a size class.

d_gene: .
j_gene: TRBJ2-7
v_gene: TRBV7-3
abundance: .
CDR3nt: TGTGCCAGCAGCTCCAAAGGGGTCACCTACGAGCAGTACTTC
CDR3aa: CASSSKGVTYEQYF

d_gene: .
j_gene: TRBJ1-1
v_gene: TRBV6-1
abundance: .
CDR3nt: TGTGCCAGCAGCCCGACGAACACTGAAGCTTTCTTT
CDR3aa: CASSPTNTEAFF

d_gene: .
j_gene: TRBJ2-5
v_gene: TRBV7-2
abundance: once
CDR3nt: TGTGCCAGCAGCCCTGGGGCCAGACGCCCGACCCAGTACTTC
CDR3aa: CASSPGARRPTQYF

d_gene: .
j_gene: TRBJ1-1
v_gene: TRBV9
abundance: .
CDR3nt: TGTGCCAGCAGCGTAGCCTCTGGGCGCGGCACTGAAGCTTTCTTT
CDR3aa: CASSVASGRGTEAFF

d_gene: .
j_gene: TRBJ1-6
v_gene: TRBV6-1
abundance: .
CDR3nt: TGTGCCAGCAGTGAGGATTCACCCCTCCACTTT
CDR3aa: CASSEDSPLHF

d_gene: .
j_gene: TRBJ1-4
v_gene: TRBV28
abundance: .
CDR3nt: TGTGCCAGCAGGACGGTCGCCCTAAGGGAAAAACTGTTTTTT
CDR3aa: CASRTVALREKLFF

d_gene: TRBD1
j_gene: TRBJ2-1
v_gene: TRBV15
abundance: once
CDR3nt: TGTGCCACCAGCAGAGGGGGTACGACAGGGACCTACAATGAGCAGTTCTTC
CDR3aa: CATSRGGTTGTYNEQFF

d_gene: TRBD1
j_gene: TRBJ2-4
v_gene: TRBV9
abundance: .
CDR3nt: TGTGCCAGCAGCGCCGGGACAGGGGGAGCCAAAAACATTCAGTACTTC
CDR3aa: CASSAGTGGAKNIQYF

d_gene: .
j_gene: TRBJ2-7
v_gene: TRBV6-1
abundance: .
CDR3nt: TGTGCCAGCAGTGAAGAGGTCAGAATAAACTACGAGCAGTACTTC
CDR3aa: CASSEEVRINYEQYF

d_gene: TRBD1
j_gene: TRBJ1-4
v_gene: TRBV11-3
abundance: .
CDR3nt: TGTGCCAGCAGCTACTTACCGGGACAGGTCAATGAAAAACTGTTTTTT
CDR3aa: CASSYLPGQVNEKLFF

d_gene: .
j_gene: TRBJ1-1
v_gene: TRBV4-2
abundance: once
CDR3nt: TGTGCCAGCAGCTTGGGGGGGGTCACTGAAGCTTTCTTT
CDR3aa: CASSLGGVTEAFF

d_gene: .
j_gene: TRBJ2-3
v_gene: TRBV7-9
abundance: .
CDR3nt: TGTGCCAGCAGCTTAGCAGCGAGCTACTCCACAGATACGCAGTATTTT
CDR3aa: CASSLAASYSTDTQYF